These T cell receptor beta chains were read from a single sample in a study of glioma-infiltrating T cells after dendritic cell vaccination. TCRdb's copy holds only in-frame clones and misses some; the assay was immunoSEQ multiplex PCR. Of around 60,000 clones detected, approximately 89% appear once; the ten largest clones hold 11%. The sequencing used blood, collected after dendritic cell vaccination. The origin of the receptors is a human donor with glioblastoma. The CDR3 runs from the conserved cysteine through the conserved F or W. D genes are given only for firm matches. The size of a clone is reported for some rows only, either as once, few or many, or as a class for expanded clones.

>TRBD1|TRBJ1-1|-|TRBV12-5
TGTGCTAGTGGCCCGACAGGGGGCGTCGATGCTTTCTTT
CASGPTGGVDAFF
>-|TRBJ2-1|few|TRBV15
TGTGCCACCAGCAGATCGGTAATTGGTGAGCAGTTCTTC
CATSRSVIGEQFF
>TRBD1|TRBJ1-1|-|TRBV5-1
TGCGCCAGCAGCTCTTACAGGGGAGGCACTGAAGCTTTCTTT
CASSSYRGGTEAFF
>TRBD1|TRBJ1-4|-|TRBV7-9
TGTGCCAGCAGCACCCGGACAGGGACTAATGAAAAACTGTTTTTT
CASSTRTGTNEKLFF
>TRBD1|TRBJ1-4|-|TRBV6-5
TGTGCCAGCCATGGACAGGGGGGGGAAAAACTGTTTTTT
CASHGQGGEKLFF
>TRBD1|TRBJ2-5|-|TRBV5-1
TGCGCCAGCAGAACGGGCGGGACAGGGGGAAATGGAGAGACCCAGTACTTC
CASRTGGTGGNGETQYF
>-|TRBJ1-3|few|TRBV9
TGTGCCAGCAGCGTAGATGGAGGTACTGGAAACACCATATATTTT
CASSVDGGTGNTIYF
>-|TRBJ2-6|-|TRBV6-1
TGTGCCAGTTCAGTGGCCAACGTCCTGACTTTC
CASSVANVLTF
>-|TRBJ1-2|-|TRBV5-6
TGTGCCAGCAGTACAAGTTCTAACTATGGCTACACCTTC
CASSTSSNYGYTF
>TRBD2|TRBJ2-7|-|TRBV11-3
TGTGCCAGCAGCTTGAGGACTAGCGGGCAAATCTACGAGCAGTACTTC
CASSLRTSGQIYEQYF
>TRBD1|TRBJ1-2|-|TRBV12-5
TGTGCTAGTGGTTTGGACAGGGGTTATGGCTACACCTTC
CASGLDRGYGYTF
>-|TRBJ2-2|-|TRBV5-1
TGCGCCAGCAGCTTGTTGAGGTCGAACACCGGGGAGCTGTTTTTT
CASSLLRSNTGELFF
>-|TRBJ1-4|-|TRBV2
TGTGCCAGCAGTTTCGACGGGGGGGAGGGCGAAAAACTGTTTTTT
CASSFDGGEGEKLFF
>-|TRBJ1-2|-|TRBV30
TGTGCCTGGAGCCCACAGGGTTATTATGGCTACACCTTC
CAWSPQGYYGYTF
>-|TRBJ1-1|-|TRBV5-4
TGTGCCAGCAGCTTGTTCGGGGGAAGCACTGAAGCTTTCTTT
CASSLFGGSTEAFF
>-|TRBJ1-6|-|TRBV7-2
TGTGCCAGCAGCTTAGCTTCAGGGGTTAGGTATAATTCACCCCTCCACTTT
CASSLASGVRYNSPLHF
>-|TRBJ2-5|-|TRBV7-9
TGTGCCAGCAGCTTAGCAGGGGGAGAGACCCAGTACTTC
CASSLAGGETQYF
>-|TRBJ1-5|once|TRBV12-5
TGTGCTAGTGGTTTGTTACTCGGCAGGGGCGGGAATCAGCCCCAGCATTTT
CASGLLLGRGGNQPQHF
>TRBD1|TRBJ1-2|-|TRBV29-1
TGCAGCGTACAGGGGAAACTCTATGGCTACACCTTC
CSVQGKLYGYTF
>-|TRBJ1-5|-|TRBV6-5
TGTGCCAGCAGAAACGGGAATAGCAATCAGCCCCAGCATTTT
CASRNGNSNQPQHF
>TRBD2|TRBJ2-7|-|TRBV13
TGTGCCAGCAGCTCGCTAGCGGATGAGCAGTACTTC
CASSSLADEQYF
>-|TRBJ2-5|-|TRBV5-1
TGCGCCAGCAGCTTGGTCATTCAAGGTGCAACGGGGACCCAGTACTTC
CASSLVIQGATGTQYF